The entry that follows covers one T cell receptor (beta chain) sequence. The data were taken from a study of blood T cell repertoires in COVID-19. This CDR3 comprises 12 residues. V shed 4 bases and J shed 4 bases, with 6 bases lying between them. Germline CDR1 and CDR2: SGHRS and YFSETQ. Assay: immunoSEQ multiplex PCR; the TCRdb copy retains only in-frame clones and omits some. This table holds hundreds of thousands of clones, approximately 84% found once. The TCR was taken from a woman older than 75 with acute or convalescent COVID-19. The chain combines TRBV5-1 with TRBJ2-1; D is uncertain. Sequenced material: peripheral blood. The CDR3 bases are TGCGCCAGCAGCCAGGAATACAATGAGCAGTTCTTC. It specifies CASSQEYNEQFF.